These T cell receptor beta chains were read from a single sample in a study of blood T cells in healthy people across ages. TCRdb used MiXCR to reprocess the 5' RACE reads, holding one entry per CDR3 protein. The sample has about 640,000 distinct CDR3 sequences, approximately 50% seen once. Sequenced: blood. The source is a man aged 60 to 69 in good health. The CDR3 runs from the conserved cysteine through the conserved F or W. A D gene is named only where the DNA matches it firmly. Clone size is stated in some rows and not others, as once, few, many or a class when expanded.

>15|TRBJ1-2|NA|few|TRBV5-1
TGCGCCAGCAGCCAGGGACACGCGACCGTCTATGGCTACACCTTC
CASSQGHATVYGYTF
>14|TRBJ2-1|NA|NA|TRBV20-1
TGCAGTGCTAGGACCATGAGCTCCTACAATGAGCAGTTCTTC
CSARTMSSYNEQFF
>15|TRBJ2-6|NA|many|TRBV12-3/TRBV12-4
TGTGCCAGCAGCCCGCCGGGATCTGGGGCCAACGTCCTGACTTTC
CASSPPGSGANVLTF
>15|TRBJ2-5|NA|NA|TRBV5-1
TGCGCCAGCACCCCGAGGATAGCGATCCAAGAGACCCAGTACTTC
CASTPRIAIQETQYF
>11|TRBJ1-2|NA|NA|TRBV7-9
TGTGCCAGCAGCTTATCTTGGGGCTACACCTTC
CASSLSWGYTF
>15|TRBJ1-2|TRBD1|NA|TRBV4-1
TGCGCCAGCAGCCGCGGGACAGGGAGTAACTATGGCTACACCTTC
CASSRGTGSNYGYTF
>14|TRBJ2-7|NA|many|TRBV7-2
TGTGCCAGCAGCTTAGTTCAGGGTGGCTACGAGCAGTACTTC
CASSLVQGGYEQYF
>14|TRBJ2-7|TRBD1|NA|TRBV2
TGTGCCAGCAAAGGGACAGGGACTACCTACGAGCAGTACTTC
CASKGTGTTYEQYF
>13|TRBJ1-2|NA|NA|TRBV7-9
TGTGCCAGCAGCTTTAGTCAGTCGGAAGGCTACACCTTC
CASSFSQSEGYTF
>21|TRBJ2-5|TRBD1|NA|TRBV6-5
TGTGCCAGCAGTTATCACCGGGGGCCCCCGGACAGGGGGCCTTTCCAAGAGACCCAGTACTTC
CASSYHRGPPDRGPFQETQYF
>17|TRBJ2-7|TRBD2|few|TRBV25-1
TGTGCCAGCAGTGCCTCGTTACTAGCGGGGGAGTCGGGTGAGCAGTACTTC
CASSASLLAGESGEQYF
>18|TRBJ1-6|NA|NA|TRBV6-5
TGTGCCAGCAGTTACGCGAACCCCTCGGGGGTAGGGAATTCACCCCTCCACTTT
CASSYANPSGVGNSPLHF
>14|TRBJ1-2|NA|NA|TRBV7-8
TGTGCCAGCAGCTACAGGGAGGGCCACTATGGCTACACCTTC
CASSYREGHYGYTF
>18|TRBJ2-5|TRBD1|NA|TRBV7-9
TGTGCCAGCAGCTTAGGGACAGGGGTTTTAGCCTTCCAAGAGACCCAGTACTTC
CASSLGTGVLAFQETQYF
>13|TRBJ2-7|TRBD1|NA|TRBV5-1
TGCGCCGGCAGCTTGGGGGACAGGTACGAGCAGTACTTC
CAGSLGDRYEQYF
>12|TRBJ2-5|NA|few|TRBV20-1
TGCAGTGCTAGTCCCCGCGGGGAGACTCAGTACTTC
CSASPRGETQYF
>15|TRBJ1-5|TRBD1|NA|TRBV12-3/TRBV12-4
TGTGCCAGCACCGTTGGGACAGGCAACAATCAGCCCCAGCATTTT
CASTVGTGNNQPQHF
>15|TRBJ2-4|TRBD1|NA|TRBV20-1
TGCAGTGCCCCCCCGGCAGGGGGCCTTGAGAACATTCAGTACTTC
CSAPPAGGLENIQYF
>14|TRBJ1-1|NA|NA|TRBV10-3
TGTGCCATCAGTGACTCGACAGGGAACACTGAAGCTTTCTTT
CAISDSTGNTEAFF
>12|TRBJ1-2|TRBD1|few|TRBV20-1
TGCAGTGCAAAGGACAGGGGCTATGGCTACACCTTC
CSAKDRGYGYTF
>13|TRBJ2-3|NA|NA|TRBV6-2/TRBV6-3
TGTGCCAGCAGTTTGTACATCACAGATACGCAGTATTTT
CASSLYITDTQYF
>14|TRBJ1-2|NA|few|TRBV5-1
TGCGCCAGCAGCTACCGGGACGCCTCCTATGGCTACACCTTC
CASSYRDASYGYTF
>14|TRBJ1-1|NA|NA|TRBV20-1
TGCAGTGCTCCACGACAGGACTTGAACACTGAAGCTTTCTTT
CSAPRQDLNTEAFF
>14|TRBJ2-3|TRBD2|NA|TRBV29-1
TGCAGCGTGGAACCGGGACTAGCGGGGGGAGCGCAGTATTTT
CSVEPGLAGGAQYF
>15|TRBJ2-3|NA|NA|TRBV7-2
TGTGCCAGCAGCTTAGTTGTGGTATATTCCGGGGGGCAGTATTTT
CASSLVVVYSGGQYF
>15|TRBJ1-6|NA|NA|TRBV6-1
TGTGCCAGCAGTGAAAACCTAGGGGGTAATTCACCCCTCCACTTT
CASSENLGGNSPLHF
>13|TRBJ2-3|NA|NA|TRBV12-3/TRBV12-4
TGTGCCAGCAGCAGAGGGAGCGCAGATGTGGAATATTTT
CASSRGSADVEYF
>15|TRBJ2-3|NA|few|TRBV20-1
TGCAGTGCTAGAGTAAGAGGGGGGGCCGCAGATACGCAGTATTTT
CSARVRGGAADTQYF
>14|TRBJ2-5|TRBD2|few|TRBV20-1
TGCAGTGCTAGCGGGGGGGCCCTGGGAGAGACCCAGTACTTC
CSASGGALGETQYF
>12|TRBJ2-5|NA|once|TRBV18
TGTGCCAGCGGGCCGTACCAAGAGACCCAGTACTTC
CASGPYQETQYF
>15|TRBJ2-7|TRBD1|few|TRBV18
TGTGCCAGCTCACCGTCGGTAGGACAGGGCTACGAGCAGTACTTC
CASSPSVGQGYEQYF
>15|TRBJ1-1|NA|NA|TRBV4-1
TGCGCCAGCAGCCAAGATCGGGGCCTGAACACTGAAGCTTTCTTT
CASSQDRGLNTEAFF
>12|TRBJ2-7|TRBD2|NA|TRBV5-1
TGCGCCAGCAGGGCGGGGGTTGCGGAGCAGTACTTC
CASRAGVAEQYF
>15|TRBJ2-5|NA|NA|TRBV7-2
TGTGCCAGCAGCTTACAGGGGCCTAGGCGAGAGACCCAGTACTTC
CASSLQGPRRETQYF
>14|TRBJ2-3|TRBD2|NA|TRBV12-3/TRBV12-4
TGTGCCAGCACCGGGACTAGCGGGGCAGATACGCAGTATTTT
CASTGTSGADTQYF
>15|TRBJ2-2|NA|many|TRBV6-2/TRBV6-3
TGTGCCAGCAGGGGCCGGGGCCAGAACACCGGGGAGCTGTTTTTT
CASRGRGQNTGELFF
>14|TRBJ2-2|NA|NA|TRBV5-1
TGCGCCAGCAGCTCCAAAGACGGTACCGGGGAGCTGTTTTTT
CASSSKDGTGELFF
>19|TRBJ2-5|NA|NA|TRBV4-1
TGCGCCAGCAGCCAAGAGACCACCGGCCGCGGGGGCACCCAAGAGACCCAGTACTTC
CASSQETTGRGGTQETQYF
>14|TRBJ1-2|TRBD1|NA|TRBV6-1
TGTGCCGGCACCACACAGACAGGGGCCTATGGCTACACCTTC
CAGTTQTGAYGYTF
>15|TRBJ2-5|NA|few|TRBV7-2
TGTGCCAGCAGCTTAGCAAGGGGGTGGGAGGAGACCCAGTACTTC
CASSLARGWEETQYF
>17|TRBJ1-2|TRBD1|NA|TRBV19
TGTGCCAGTACCACAACGGGACAGGGGCCCTCTAACTATGGCTACACCTTC
CASTTTGQGPSNYGYTF
>12|TRBJ2-1|NA|NA|TRBV3-1
TGTGCCAGCAGCCAAGAAGGGCTAGCTCTGTTCTTC
CASSQEGLALFF
>14|TRBJ2-1|NA|few|TRBV7-2
TGTGCCAGCAGCCTGCTTGGGCGAGGGCGGGGGCAGTTCTTC
CASSLLGRGRGQFF
>15|TRBJ1-1|TRBD1|few|TRBV7-9
TGTGCCAGCAGCTTAGCCAGGGGGCGGTACACTGAAGCTTTCTTT
CASSLARGRYTEAFF
>14|TRBJ2-5|NA|few|TRBV12-3/TRBV12-4
TGTGCCAGCAGTTTGGGCAGGGGTGGTAAGACCCAGTACTTC
CASSLGRGGKTQYF
>16|TRBJ1-3|TRBD1|NA|TRBV4-1
TGCGCCAGCAGCCCCGGACAGGGCCCCTCTGGAAACACCATATATTTT
CASSPGQGPSGNTIYF